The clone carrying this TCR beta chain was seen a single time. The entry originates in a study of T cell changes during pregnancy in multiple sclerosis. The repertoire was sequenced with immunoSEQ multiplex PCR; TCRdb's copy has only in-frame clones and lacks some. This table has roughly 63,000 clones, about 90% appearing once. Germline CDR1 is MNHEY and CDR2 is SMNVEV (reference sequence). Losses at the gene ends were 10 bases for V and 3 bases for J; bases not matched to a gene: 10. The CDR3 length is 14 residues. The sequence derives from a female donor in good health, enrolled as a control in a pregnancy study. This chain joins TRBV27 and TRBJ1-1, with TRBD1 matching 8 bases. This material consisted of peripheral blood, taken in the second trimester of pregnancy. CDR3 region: CATKAGGRDTEAFF. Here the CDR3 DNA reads TGTGCCACCAAGGCAGGGGGCAGGGACACTGAAGCTTTCTTT.